This T cell receptor beta chain was profiled in a study of Ad26.COV2.S vaccination and SARS-CoV-2 variants. The wider study: The donor was enrolled in the Ad26.COV2.S arm of the COV1001 trial. Study outcomes and limitations: Breadth measured for non-spike TCRs was similar across vaccine and placebo recipients. The placebo group had lower spike-specific TCR breadth than the vaccine recipients did.

Treatment in this sample: some 19 received Ad26.COV2.S at low or high dose, single or two shots; several received placebo; per-sample allocation not given. Day 63 following the first vaccine or placebo injection was when the samples were taken. The data were produced by immunoSEQ multiplex PCR, yet TCRdb's version contains in-frame clones alone and is incomplete. The data show approximately 400,000 clones, around 82% seen once. CDR3 length: 14 amino acids. CDR1 and CDR2 from the germline V gene are SGDLS and YYNGEE. V lost 0 bases to trimming and J lost 4 bases, with 10 bases between them. In the case of this clone: Its antigen is as yet unknown.

The chain has TRBV9 and TRBJ1-2; D not certain. The material sequenced was peripheral blood, taken in a trial of Ad26.COV2.S vaccine versus placebo. The TCR originated in a person between 18 and 60 years old who received the Ad26.COV2.S COVID-19 vaccine or a placebo. CDR3 loop: CASSVAAMSYGYTF. The CDR3 DNA reads as TGTGCCAGCAGCGTAGCCGCGATGAGCTATGGCTACACCTTC.